Detailed here is one T cell receptor (beta chain). Its antigen is unknown. No clone much larger than this one lies a single base away; base qualities are absent. One collaborating source in Seattle enrolled patients while the patients were actively infected and followed the patients over time throughout the course of disease. Each collaborating institution followed its own protocols to collect whole blood in K2EDTA tubes. Collaborator samples were shipped for TCRbeta analysis as frozen whole blood, isolated PBMCs, or DNA extracted from either sample type. TCRbeta CDR3 regions were amplified from genomic DNA by means of the immunoSEQ Assay, a bias-controlled multiplex PCR. The source study handled its data this way. Nucleated cell counts per sample were estimated from amplification of reference gene primers within the assay. To quantify the absolute abundance of each unique TCRbeta CDR3 rearrangement, sequence reads were collapsed and filtered. Productive Simpson clonality was computed per sample as the square root of Simpson's diversity index over productive rearrangements. The clones in this table, taken by TCRdb from immuneACCESS, are in-frame only. Not every clone is retained; where verified, under half of the shortfall comes from an unresolved V gene, and the cause of the rest is unknown. V and J calls and clone size are those listed in that table; D and trimming were worked out from the DNA. The sample yields 200,000 to 250,000 clones; approximately 85% were counted once. The ten largest account for 5.2% of the sample.

The data were obtained in a study of blood T cell repertoires in COVID-19 (dated by TCRdb to the early 2020s). Regarding the complete study: The collaborator samples originated in the United States, Italy and Spain and spanned the acute and convalescent phases of COVID-19. The material from the prospective study consisted of cDNA or gDNA derived from T cells, B-cell-depleted T cells, or PBMCs. The samples were drawn from two sources: the first 160 participants of the ongoing ImmuneRACE study, and about 1,300 subjects contributed by 6 global collaborators. Where HLA class I and class II types were available, the types were taken from metadata supplied by the sample provider, not from assay-based typing. The repertoires were released in a freely available public database meant as a resource for research on the immune response to SARS-CoV-2. Nearly every sample came with metadata listing a de-identified subject ID, COVID-19 status, age in years and sex. The dataset comprised deeply sampled blood TCRbeta repertoires from subjects exposed to, actively infected with, or recovered from COVID-19. Here is what the overall study found, with its caveats: Clinical and demographic metadata were provided uncurated, with the amount varying by source and participant.

Via the germline V gene, CDR1 is MDHEN and CDR2 SYDVKM. Between the V and J ends, shortened by 5 bases and 8 bases respectively, the junction contains 23 bases. Taken from cysteine to phenylalanine, the CDR3 has 16 residues. The CDR3 DNA has 48 bases and is translated from base 1. The clonotype was recovered from a woman aged 70-85 years with COVID-19, enrolled during active disease. Recombination linked TRBV28 to TRBJ2-3; TRBD2 is perhaps the D gene, given 6 matching bases. The sequenced sample was peripheral blood. The sequenced DNA is TGTGCCAGCAGTGACCCACGGGGGTCCGCCCCGTTTACGCAGTATTTT. Translated, this is CASSDPRGSAPFTQYF.